These 21 T cell receptor beta chains share one sample of origin, sequenced in a study of vaccination and CD4 T cells after COVID-19. Sequenced with the Oncomine TCR Beta short-read assay was DNA taken from cultured CD4+ T cells. TCRdb recomputed calls from the PCR reads with MiXCR, one row per CDR3 protein. The data hold about 3,800 distinct CDR3 sequences, with about 20% observed a single time. These receptors are not linked to any known antigen. The treatment denotes: roughly 10-day PBMC culture with coronavirus spike peptide pools or control peptides (ViraFEST assay). Material: CD4+ T cells from blood, cultured in vitro. These receptors were obtained from a human donor who had recovered from COVID-19.

The table lists this clonotype with a few counts. This chain links TRBV6-1 with TRBJ2-6; 9 positions match TRBD1. Losses at the gene ends were 6 bases for V and 1 base for J; bases not matched to a gene: 10. The V gene's germline CDR1 is MNHNS and CDR2 SASEGT. This CDR3 region has 18 residues. The CDR3 region is CASSKGQGRRSGANVLTF. The CDR3 coding sequence is TGTGCCAGCAGCAAGGGACAGGGTCGGCGGTCTGGGGCCAACGTCCTGACTTTC.

The chain links TRBV6-1 to TRBJ2-3; TRBD2 agrees at 9 bases. Trimming removed 5 bases from V and 4 bases from J; junction bases left unmatched: 10. This CDR3 is built from 16 residues. Germline V CDR1 and CDR2: MNHNS, SASEGT. The CDR3 region is CASSKTSGLPADTQYF. The CDR3 bases are TGTGCCAGCAGTAAGACTAGCGGACTCCCCGCAGATACGCAGTATTTT.

By sample share, this clonotype is medium-sized. The CDR3 region is CASSHRQGRTEAFF. The CDR3 DNA sequence: TGTGCCAGCAGTCACCGACAGGGGAGGACTGAAGCTTTCTTT. The chain links TRBV27 to TRBJ1-1; the match to TRBD1 covers 8 bases. The CDR3 is 14 amino acids. The germline gives CDR1 MNHEY, CDR2 SMNVEV (reference sequence). The J segment lost 5 bases and the V segment lost 5 bases, leaving 7 bases of the junction unmatched.

The chain has TRBV5-1 and TRBJ1-5; D is uncertain. Germline lookup yields CDR1 SGHRS and CDR2 YFSETQ. Trimming shortened V by 0 bases and J by 15 bases, and 16 bases separated the two germline ends. The CDR3 spans 13 residues. CDR3 protein: CASSLEGSQSRHF. CDR3 bases: TGCGCCAGCAGCTTGGAAGGGTCGCAGTCCCGGCATTTT.

This chain connects TRBV2 to TRBJ2-2; tentative D call: TRBD2 (6 bases). Deletions cut 7 bases from V and 1 base from J, with 10 bases between. Germline CDR1 SNHLY, CDR2 FYNNEI. This CDR3 has 14 residues. CDR3 protein: CASKETRNTGELFF. As DNA, the CDR3 is TGTGCCAGCAAAGAGACTAGGAACACCGGGGAGCTGTTTTTT. The variable domain in full, completed from reference TRBV2 and TRBJ2-2, reads EPEVTQTPSHQVTQMGQEVILRCVPISNHLYFYWYRQILGQKVEFLVSFYNNEISEKSEIFDDQFSVERPDGSNFTLKIRSTKLEDSAMYFCASKETRNTGELFFGEGSRLTVL.

This clonotype is deemed medium-sized. This chain links TRBV2 with TRBJ1-2; 8 bases are a match to TRBD1. The germline V gene encodes CDR1 SNHLY and CDR2 FYNNEI. J was trimmed by 4 bases and V by 5 bases; bases with no gene match: 9. CDR3 length: 15 residues. This CDR3 reads CASSPSTGARYGYTF. The CDR3 DNA reads as TGTGCCAGCAGTCCCTCGACAGGGGCTCGCTATGGCTACACCTTC.

This clonotype has only a few counts. The V gene is TRBV27, the J gene TRBJ1-6; D perhaps matches TRBD1 (5 bases). Germline V CDR1 and CDR2: MNHEY, SMNVEV (reference sequence). Trimming took 3 bases from V and 8 from J, leaving 11 bases between them. The CDR3 is made up of 14 amino acids. The CDR3 DNA reads as TGTGCCAGCAGTTTGGGCCTAGGGGATTCACCCCTCCACTTT. This gives the protein CASSLGLGDSPLHF.

This clonotype was seen more than once but under ten times. The genes are TRBV7-3 and TRBJ2-3; 9 bases map to TRBD1. This CDR3 region has 16 residues. Trimming at V came to 5 bases and at J to 1 base, leaving 7 bases not matched to a gene. Per the germline V gene, CDR1 is SGHTA and CDR2 is FQGTGA. The CDR3 spells CASSRTRDRGTDTQYF. CDR3 DNA: TGTGCCAGCAGCCGTACTCGGGACAGGGGCACAGATACGCAGTATTTT.

The chain employs TRBV27 and TRBJ2-2; 7 nucleotides line up with TRBD1. Germline V gene sequence: CDR1 MNHEY, CDR2 SMNVEV (reference sequence). The length of the CDR3 is 16 residues. Trimming took 5 bases from V and 0 from J; bases not matched to a gene: 6. The CDR3 sequence: CASSAATGSNTGELFF. DNA for the CDR3: TGTGCCAGCAGTGCGGCGACAGGGTCGAACACCGGGGAGCTGTTTTTT.

V and J are TRBV9 and TRBJ1-2; 9 bases are shared with TRBD1. The V gene's germline CDR1 is SGDLS and CDR2 YYNGEE. J lost 7 bases, V lost 4 bases, and 8 bases had no gene match. CDR3 length equals 14 residues. The chain's CDR3 is CASSLQGARFGYTF. CDR3 nucleotides: TGTGCCAGCAGCTTACAGGGGGCGAGGTTTGGCTACACCTTC. Variable domain in full (rest from reference TRBV9 and TRBJ1-2): DSGVTQTPKHLITATGQRVTLRCSPRSGDLSVYWYQQSLDQGLQFLIQYYNGEERAKGNILERFSAQQFPDLHSELNLSSLELGDSALYFCASSLQGARFGYTFGSGTRLTVV.

In this sample, this clonotype turned up once. The chain uses TRBV5-6 and TRBJ2-1; TRBD2 matches at 7 bases. Per the germline V gene, CDR1 is SGHDT and CDR2 is YYEEEE. V was clipped by 9 bases and J by 2 bases; unmatched bases: 8. This CDR3 is 14 amino acids long. The CDR3 sequence is CATARSGAYNEQFF. CDR3 coding DNA: TGTGCCACCGCCAGGAGCGGGGCCTACAATGAGCAGTTCTTC.

V usage is TRBV19 and J usage is TRBJ1-6; 7 positions match TRBD1. V trimming: 8 bases; J trimming: 6 bases; junction bases outside the gene matches: 7. This CDR3 comprises 14 residues. The germline V gene encodes CDR1 LNHDA and CDR2 SQIVND (reference sequence). The chain's CDR3 is CASRTGDVNSPLHF. CDR3 sequence (DNA): TGTGCCAGTCGCACAGGGGACGTTAATTCACCCCTCCACTTT.

This clonotype is medium-sized (0.01 to 0.1%) within its sample. CDR3 bases: TGCAGTGCTAGAGAATTCGAAGGGGCTGGAAACACCATATATTTT. Translating gives CSAREFEGAGNTIYF. The chain uses TRBV20-1 and TRBJ1-3; TRBD1 is a possible D gene (5 bases). V lost 0 bases, J lost 2 bases, and 11 bases lay in between. The CDR3 totals 15 residues. Germline loops: CDR1 DFQATT, CDR2 SNEGSKA (reference sequence).

The chain combines TRBV18 with TRBJ2-7, with 11 bases identical to TRBD1. The V gene end was trimmed by 0 bases and the J gene end by 7 bases; junction bases not matched to a gene: 2. CDR1 KGHSH and CDR2 LQKENI come from the germline V gene. The CDR3 contains 14 residues. The CDR3 DNA reads as TGTGCCAGCTCACCACCAGGGACAGGGGGAGAGCAGTACTTC. Its translation: CASSPPGTGGEQYF.

Sample share makes this clonotype medium-sized. This rearrangement joins TRBV5-5 to TRBJ1-2; D gene ambiguous. The CDR3 sequence is 15 residues long. Trimming pared 0 bases from V and 2 bases from J, leaving 11 bases between. The germline V gene has CDR1 SGHKS and CDR2 YYEKEE (reference sequence). In nucleotides, the CDR3 is TGTGCCAGCAGCTTGGAGCGACTCGGGAACTATGGCTACACCTTC. It specifies CASSLERLGNYGYTF.

The chain joins TRBV10-2 to TRBJ2-4, with D possibly TRBD1 on 6 matching bases. V was cut by 6 bases and J by 6 bases, with 18 bases left in between. The CDR3 is made up of 15 amino acids. CDR1 is WSHSY, CDR2 SAAADI, per germline. The CDR3 protein is CASSVTRGSVNIQYF. CDR3 nucleotide sequence: TGCGCCAGCAGCGTTACGAGGGGGAGCGTAAACATTCAGTACTTC.

The chain joins TRBV25-1 to TRBJ1-3, with D perhaps TRBD1 (6 bases). Germline assignment: CDR1 MGHDK and CDR2 SYGVNS. CDR3 length: 18 amino acids. V was trimmed by 2 bases and J by 3 bases, leaving 20 bases between them. The CDR3 sequence: CASSEVSSGARGGNTIYF. The CDR3, as DNA: TGTGCCAGCAGTGAAGTATCATCCGGCGCCAGGGGTGGAAACACCATATATTTT.

This clonotype rates as medium-sized. The CDR3 here is CSATGPSGGAGTDTQYF. The CDR3 DNA reads TGCAGTGCTACCGGCCCTAGCGGGGGGGCGGGGACAGATACGCAGTATTTT. The chain is built from TRBV20-1 and TRBJ2-3, with 12 bases that match TRBD2. Germline V gene data show CDR1 as DFQATT and CDR2 as SNEGSKA (reference sequence). CDR3 length equals 17 residues. After removal of 4 bases from V and 3 bases from J, the junction contained 11 bases not matched to a gene.

In its sample, this clonotype was seen a few times. The rearrangement links TRBV7-2 to TRBJ2-5; D is ambiguous. The CDR3 is made up of 13 amino acids. The germline V gene encodes CDR1 SGHTA and CDR2 FQGNSA. The V and J ends lost 3 bases and 5 bases respectively, with 10 bases between them. CDR3 loop: CASSLASRETQYF. The CDR3 bases are TGTGCCAGCAGCTTGGCGTCTAGGGAGACCCAGTACTTC.

As to this clonotype: A junction end diverges from the germline sequence, so it may reflect a read error. The J gene is TRBJ2-5, the V gene TRBV9; 10 nucleotides agree with TRBD2. Looked up from germline, CDR1 is SGDLS and CDR2 is YYNGEE. This CDR3 is 14 amino acids long. CDR3 sequence reads: CASRVAGGQETQYF. CDR3 DNA sequence: TGTGCCAGCAGGGTAGCGGGGGGACAAGAGACCCAGTACTTC.

This chain's CDR3 is CASSENRATNIQYF. For the CDR3, the DNA is TGTGCCAGCAGTGAAAACAGGGCTACAAACATTCAGTACTTC. The chain employs TRBV2 and TRBJ2-4; weak D call: TRBD1 (6 bases). The CDR3 spans 14 residues. Germline-derived CDR1 and CDR2 are SNHLY and FYNNEI. Trimming cost V 2 bases and J 6 bases, with 11 bases left between them.